Below, 15 T cell receptor beta chains from the same sample are listed, as sequenced in a study of OX40 agonist ivuxolimab in advanced cancers. Only in-frame clones appear in the TCRdb table, and some are missing; sequencing was by immunoSEQ multiplex PCR. The sample includes about 41,000 clones, over 75% of them seen just once. The sample in question was CD4+ or CD8+ T cells sorted from blood, obtained in a trial of the OX40 agonist ivuxolimab. The receptors come from an adult with an advanced solid tumor such as melanoma, head and neck, liver or kidney cancer.

The rearrangement links TRBV10-3 to TRBJ1-1, with D maybe TRBD1 (6 bases). CDR3 length: 13 amino acids. Trimming removed 8 bases from V and 3 bases from J, with 13 bases in between. Germline V gives CDR1 ENHRY, CDR2 SYGVKD. The DNA of the CDR3 is TGTGCCATCGCCGGGACATTAGACACTGAAGCTTTCTTT. It codes for CAIAGTLDTEAFF.

The chain employs TRBV6-6 and TRBJ1-4; 10 nucleotides agree with TRBD1. Germline loops: CDR1 MNHNY, CDR2 SVGAGI (reference sequence). This CDR3 spans 15 amino acids. Trimming cost V 7 bases and J 8 bases; bases outside gene matches: 10. CDR3 nucleotide sequence: TGTGCCAGCACTCCCGTGGGGACAGGGGAGGAAAAACTGTTTTTT. Its protein is CASTPVGTGEEKLFF.

This chain uses TRBV7-8 with TRBJ1-1; D uncertain. The V gene lost 0 bases and the J gene lost 4 bases, with 21 bases spanning the gap. The CDR3 length is 18 residues. Per the germline V gene, CDR1 is SGHVS and CDR2 is FQNEAQ. The CDR3 here is CASSLALRTLLSSTEAFF. The CDR3 region has the DNA TGTGCCAGCAGCTTAGCGCTAAGGACTTTACTTAGTAGCACTGAAGCTTTCTTT.

This clone was detected only once. This sample includes further DNA sequences coding for the same CDR3. V gene TRBV7-8 combines with J gene TRBJ2-1; D possibly corresponds to TRBD1 (6 bases). V shed 9 bases and J shed 14 bases, with 20 bases lying between them. Germline values: CDR1 SGHVS, CDR2 FQNEAQ. This CDR3 spans 12 amino acids. DNA of the CDR3: TGTGCCAGTAGCCTAACAGGGTTGGGGAAGTTCTTC. It specifies CASSLTGLGKFF.

With regard to this clone: At one of its ends the junction is not consistent with the germline gene, which may arise from a read error. The gene calls are TRBV7-9 and TRBJ2-3; D call uncertain. The V gene's germline CDR1 is SEHNR and CDR2 FQNEAQ (reference sequence). The CDR3 totals 13 residues. The CDR3 loop reads CTSSPKWADTQYF. The CDR3 nucleotides are TGTACCAGCAGCCCTAAATGGGCAGATACGCAGTATTTT.

The chain recombines TRBV14 with TRBJ2-7; D gene ambiguous. Trimming shortened V by 0 bases and J by 3 bases, and 15 bases separated the two germline ends. The CDR3 covers 16 residues. Germline V gene lookup returns CDR1 SGHDN and CDR2 FVKESK. CDR3 loop: CASSQDLIAANYEQYF. The CDR3 coding sequence is TGTGCCAGCAGCCAAGATTTAATAGCCGCGAACTACGAGCAGTACTTC.

V and J are TRBV27 and TRBJ1-2, with 7 bases fitting TRBD1. Germline V gene sequence: CDR1 MNHEY, CDR2 SMNVEV (reference sequence). The CDR3 is 14 amino acids. J was trimmed by 4 bases and V by 6 bases; bases with no gene match: 8. CDR3 DNA: TGTGCCAGCAGGCGGGGACAGCCCCTCTATGGCTACACCTTC. This translates into CASRRGQPLYGYTF.

Concerning this clone: Other DNA sequences in the same sample also yield this CDR3. This chain connects TRBV28 to TRBJ2-1; D remains unclear. Germline values: CDR1 MDHEN, CDR2 SYDVKM. Trimming took off 6 bases at V and 5 bases at J, with 2 bases between the two ends. This CDR3 has 10 amino acids. Here the CDR3 reads CASRDNEQFF. The CDR3 DNA reads as TGTGCCAGCAGAGACAATGAGCAGTTCTTC. Supplemented by reference TRBV28 and TRBJ2-1, the full variable domain reads DVKVTQSSRYLVKRTGEKVFLECVQDMDHENMFWYRQDPGLGLRLIYFSYDVKMKEKGDIPEGYSVSREKKERFSLILESASTNQTSMYLCASRDNEQFFGPGTRLTVL.

The chain recombines TRBV30 with TRBJ1-4, with a tentative D call TRBD1 (6 bases). The length of the CDR3 is 16 residues. Germline V lookup: CDR1 GTSNPN, CDR2 SVGIG (reference sequence). V lost 2 bases and J 7 bases, leaving 20 bases between the germline ends. The CDR3 sequence is CAWSYPSGALIEKLFF. DNA for the CDR3: TGTGCCTGGAGTTACCCCTCAGGGGCCCTGATTGAAAAACTGTTTTTT.

The chain recombines TRBV29-1 with TRBJ2-3; 12 nucleotides align to TRBD2. CDR3 length equals 16 residues. V trimming: 3 bases; J trimming: 2 bases; junction bases outside the gene matches: 6. Germline V gene lookup returns CDR1 SQVTM and CDR2 ANQGSEA. The CDR3: CSVDSSGRADTDTQYF. The CDR3 region has the DNA TGCAGCGTTGACTCTAGCGGGAGGGCCGACACAGATACGCAGTATTTT.

J is TRBJ1-4 and V is TRBV30; TRBD1 aligns across 7 bases. CDR3 length: 12 amino acids. Germline V gives CDR1 GTSNPN, CDR2 SVGIG (reference sequence). V dropped 2 bases and J dropped 10; count of bases not matched to a gene: 4. In DNA form, the CDR3 reads TGTGCCTGGAGTTCATACAGGGGAAAACTGTTTTTT. Translating it yields CAWSSYRGKLFF.

The rearrangement links TRBV5-6 to TRBJ2-2; D tentatively reads TRBD1 or TRBD2 (5 bases each). Germline V gives CDR1 SGHDT, CDR2 YYEEEE. V was cut by 3 bases and J by 6 bases, with 15 bases left in between. CDR3 length equals 15 residues. In DNA form, the CDR3 reads TGTGCCAGCAGCTGGGACCCCCTCGGGGCCGGGGAGCTGTTTTTT. It encodes CASSWDPLGAGELFF.

The chain employs TRBV6-5 and TRBJ1-2; D remains ambiguous. Germline-derived CDR1 and CDR2 are MNHEY and SVGAGI. The CDR3 is 13 amino acids. V lost 5 bases and J lost 8, with 15 bases in between. CDR3 sequence: CASSPQYKLGYTF. The CDR3 DNA reads TGTGCCAGCAGTCCCCAGTATAAGTTGGGCTACACCTTC.

The chain employs TRBV5-4 and TRBJ2-3; 7 bases are a match to TRBD2. V lost 5 bases to trimming and J lost 3 bases; unmatched junction nucleotides: 12. The CDR3 has 16 residues. Germline CDR1 and CDR2: SGHNT and YYREEE (reference sequence). As DNA, the CDR3 is TGTGCCAGCAGTCTCGGGGCGGGAGAGAGTACAGATACGCAGTATTTT. Protein: CASSLGAGESTDTQYF.

This chain joins TRBV15 and TRBJ2-2; 8 nucleotides line up with TRBD2. V was pared by 5 bases and J by 7 bases, with 9 bases of the junction left unmatched. CDR1 is LNHNV, CDR2 YYDKDF, per germline (reference sequence). This CDR3 has 15 amino acids. CDR3 amino acids: CATSGGRIAGGELFF. The CDR3 nucleotides are TGTGCCACCAGCGGCGGGAGGATTGCGGGCGGGGAGCTGTTTTTT. The full variable domain, completed using reference TRBV15 and TRBJ2-2, is DAMVIQNPRYQVTQFGKPVTLSCSQTLNHNVMYWYQQKSSQAPKLLFHYYDKDFNNEADTPDNFQSRRPNTSFCFLDIRSPGLGDTAMYLCATSGGRIAGGELFFGEGSRLTVL.